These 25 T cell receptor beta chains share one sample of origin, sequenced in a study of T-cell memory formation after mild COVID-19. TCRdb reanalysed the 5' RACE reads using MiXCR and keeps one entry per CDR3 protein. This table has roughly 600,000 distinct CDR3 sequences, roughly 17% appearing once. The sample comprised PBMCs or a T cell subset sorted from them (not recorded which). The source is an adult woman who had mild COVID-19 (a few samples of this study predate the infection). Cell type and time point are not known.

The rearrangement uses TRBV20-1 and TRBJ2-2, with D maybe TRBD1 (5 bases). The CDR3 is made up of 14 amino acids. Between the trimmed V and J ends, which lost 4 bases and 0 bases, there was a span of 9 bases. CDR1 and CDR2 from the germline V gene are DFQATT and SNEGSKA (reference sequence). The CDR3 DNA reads TGCAGTGCTACAAGGGGCGCGAACACCGGGGAGCTGTTTTTT. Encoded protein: CSATRGANTGELFF.

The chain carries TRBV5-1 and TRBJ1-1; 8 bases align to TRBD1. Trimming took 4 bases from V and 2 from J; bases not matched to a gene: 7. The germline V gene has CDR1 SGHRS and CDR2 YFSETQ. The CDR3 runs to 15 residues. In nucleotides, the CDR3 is TGCGCCAGCAGCCGGCTCCAGGGGGCAAACACTGAAGCTTTCTTT. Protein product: CASSRLQGANTEAFF.

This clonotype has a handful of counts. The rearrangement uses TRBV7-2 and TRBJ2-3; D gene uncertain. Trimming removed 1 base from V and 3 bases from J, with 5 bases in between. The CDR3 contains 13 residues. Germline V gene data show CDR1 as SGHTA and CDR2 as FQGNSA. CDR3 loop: CASSLVRTDTQYF. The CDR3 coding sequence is TGTGCCAGCAGCTTAGTTAGGACAGATACGCAGTATTTT.

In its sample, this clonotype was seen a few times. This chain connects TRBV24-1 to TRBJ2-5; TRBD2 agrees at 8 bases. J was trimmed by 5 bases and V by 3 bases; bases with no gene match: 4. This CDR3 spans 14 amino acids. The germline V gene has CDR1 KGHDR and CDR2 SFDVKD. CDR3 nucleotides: TGTGCCACCAGTGATACAGCGGGGGCTGAGACCCAGTACTTC. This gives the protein CATSDTAGAETQYF.

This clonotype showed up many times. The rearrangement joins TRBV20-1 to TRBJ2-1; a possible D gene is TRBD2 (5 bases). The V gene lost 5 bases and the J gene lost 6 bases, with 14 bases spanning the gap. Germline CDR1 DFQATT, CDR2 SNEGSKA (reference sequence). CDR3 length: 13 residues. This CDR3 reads CSAGPGKGNEQFF. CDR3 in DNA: TGCAGTGCTGGCCCGGGGAAGGGCAATGAGCAGTTCTTC.

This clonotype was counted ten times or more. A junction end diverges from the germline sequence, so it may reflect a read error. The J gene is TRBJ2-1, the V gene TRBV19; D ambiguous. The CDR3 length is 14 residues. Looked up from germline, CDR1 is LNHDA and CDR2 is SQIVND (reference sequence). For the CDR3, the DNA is TGTGCCAGCAGTACGGGTGGGGATTACAATGAGCAGTTCTTC. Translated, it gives CASSTGGDYNEQFF.

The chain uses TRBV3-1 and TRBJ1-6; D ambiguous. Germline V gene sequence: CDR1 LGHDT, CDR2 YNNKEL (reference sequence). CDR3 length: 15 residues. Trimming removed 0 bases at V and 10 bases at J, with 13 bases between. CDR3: CASSQEVGSKSPLHF. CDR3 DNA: TGTGCCAGCAGCCAAGAAGTAGGGTCCAAGTCACCCCTCCACTTT.

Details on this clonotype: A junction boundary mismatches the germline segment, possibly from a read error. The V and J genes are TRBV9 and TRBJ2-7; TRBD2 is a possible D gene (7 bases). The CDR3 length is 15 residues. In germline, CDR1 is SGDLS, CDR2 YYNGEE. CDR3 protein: CASSVDGGAGYEQDF. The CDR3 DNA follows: TGTGCCAGCAGCGTTGATGGGGGGGCCGGTTACGAGCAGGACTTC.

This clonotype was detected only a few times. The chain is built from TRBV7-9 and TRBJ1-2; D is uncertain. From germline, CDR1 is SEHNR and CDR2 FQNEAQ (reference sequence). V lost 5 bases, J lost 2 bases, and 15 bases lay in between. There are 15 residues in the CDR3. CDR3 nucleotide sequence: TGTGCCAGCAGCCCCTACGGGAGGAAGAACTATGGCTACACCTTC. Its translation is CASSPYGRKNYGYTF.

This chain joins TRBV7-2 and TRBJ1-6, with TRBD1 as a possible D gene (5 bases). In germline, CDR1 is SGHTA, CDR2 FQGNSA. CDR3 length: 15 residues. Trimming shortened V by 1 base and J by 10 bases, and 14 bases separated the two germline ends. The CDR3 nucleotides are TGTGCCAGCAGCTTAGGGGGCGAAGGCGGCTCACCCCTCCACTTT. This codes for CASSLGGEGGSPLHF.

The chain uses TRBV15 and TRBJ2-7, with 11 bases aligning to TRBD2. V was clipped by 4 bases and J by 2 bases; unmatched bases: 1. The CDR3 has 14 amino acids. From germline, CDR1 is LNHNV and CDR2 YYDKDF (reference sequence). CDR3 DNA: TGTGCCACCAGCATAGCGGGAGGGGCCTACGAGCAGTACTTC. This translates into CATSIAGGAYEQYF.

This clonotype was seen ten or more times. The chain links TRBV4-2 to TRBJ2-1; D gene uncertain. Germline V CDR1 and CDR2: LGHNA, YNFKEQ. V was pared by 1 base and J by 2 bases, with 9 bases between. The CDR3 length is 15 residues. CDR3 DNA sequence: TGTGCCAGCAGCCAAGGGCTGGCTGCCTACAATGAGCAGTTCTTC. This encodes CASSQGLAAYNEQFF.

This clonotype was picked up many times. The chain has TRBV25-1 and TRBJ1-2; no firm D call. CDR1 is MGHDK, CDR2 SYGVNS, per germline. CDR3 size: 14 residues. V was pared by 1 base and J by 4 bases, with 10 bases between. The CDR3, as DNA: TGTGCCAGCAGTGAATGGAAGGGATCCTATGGCTACACCTTC. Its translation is CASSEWKGSYGYTF.

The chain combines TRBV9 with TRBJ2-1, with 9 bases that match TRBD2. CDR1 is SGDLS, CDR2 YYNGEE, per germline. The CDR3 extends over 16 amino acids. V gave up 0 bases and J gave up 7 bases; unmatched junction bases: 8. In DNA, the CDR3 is TGTGCCAGCAGCGTAGCGGGTAGCGGGGGCAGGAATGAGCAGTTCTTC. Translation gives CASSVAGSGGRNEQFF.

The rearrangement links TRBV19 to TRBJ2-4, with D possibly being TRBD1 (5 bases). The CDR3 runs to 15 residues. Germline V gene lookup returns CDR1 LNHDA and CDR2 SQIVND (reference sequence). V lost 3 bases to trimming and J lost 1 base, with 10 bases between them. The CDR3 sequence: CASSISAGAKNIQYF. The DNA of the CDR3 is TGTGCCAGTAGTATCTCGGCAGGGGCCAAAAACATTCAGTACTTC. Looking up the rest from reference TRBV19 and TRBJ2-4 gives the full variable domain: DGGITQSPKYLFRKEGQNVTLSCEQNLNHDAMYWYRQDPGQGLRLIYYSQIVNDFQKGDIAEGYSVSREKKESFPLTVTSAQKNPTAFYLCASSISAGAKNIQYFGAGTRLSVL.

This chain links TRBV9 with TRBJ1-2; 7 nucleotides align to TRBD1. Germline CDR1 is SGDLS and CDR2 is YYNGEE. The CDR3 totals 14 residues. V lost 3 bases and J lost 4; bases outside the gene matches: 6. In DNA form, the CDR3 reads TGTGCCAGCAGCGCGACAGGGACAGTCTATGGCTACACCTTC. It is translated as CASSATGTVYGYTF.

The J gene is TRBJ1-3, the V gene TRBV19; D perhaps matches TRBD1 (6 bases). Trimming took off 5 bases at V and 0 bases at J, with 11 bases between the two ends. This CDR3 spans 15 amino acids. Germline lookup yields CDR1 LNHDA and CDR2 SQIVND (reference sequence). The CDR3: CASSPGQYSGNTIYF. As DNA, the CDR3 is TGTGCCAGTAGTCCCGGACAGTACTCTGGAAACACCATATATTTT. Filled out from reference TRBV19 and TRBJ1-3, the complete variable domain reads DGGITQSPKYLFRKEGQNVTLSCEQNLNHDAMYWYRQDPGQGLRLIYYSQIVNDFQKGDIAEGYSVSREKKESFPLTVTSAQKNPTAFYLCASSPGQYSGNTIYFGEGSWLTVV.

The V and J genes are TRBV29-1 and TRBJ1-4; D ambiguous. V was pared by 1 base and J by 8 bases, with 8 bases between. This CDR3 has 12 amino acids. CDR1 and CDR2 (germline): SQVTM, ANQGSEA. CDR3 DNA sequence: TGCAGCGTTGAAGGGGCTGGCGAAAAACTGTTTTTT. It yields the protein CSVEGAGEKLFF.

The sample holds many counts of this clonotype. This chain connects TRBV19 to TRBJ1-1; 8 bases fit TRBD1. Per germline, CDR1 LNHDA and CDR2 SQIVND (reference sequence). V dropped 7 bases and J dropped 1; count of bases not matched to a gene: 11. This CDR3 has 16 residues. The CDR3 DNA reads TGTGCCAGTAAGCGGGGACAGGACTACCCGAACACTGAAGCTTTCTTT. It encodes CASKRGQDYPNTEAFF.

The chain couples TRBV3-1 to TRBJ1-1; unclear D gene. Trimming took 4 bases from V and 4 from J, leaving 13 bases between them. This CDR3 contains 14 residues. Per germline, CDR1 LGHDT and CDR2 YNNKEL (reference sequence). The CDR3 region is CASSPRNSGTEAFF. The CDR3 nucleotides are TGTGCCAGCAGCCCTCGGAACAGCGGCACTGAAGCTTTCTTT.

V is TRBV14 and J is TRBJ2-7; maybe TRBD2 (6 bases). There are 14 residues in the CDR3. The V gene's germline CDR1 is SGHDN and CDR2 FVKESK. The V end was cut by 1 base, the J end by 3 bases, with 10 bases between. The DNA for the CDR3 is TGTGCCAGCAGCCAAGGGGTTAGCGGCTACGAGCAGTACTTC. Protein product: CASSQGVSGYEQYF.

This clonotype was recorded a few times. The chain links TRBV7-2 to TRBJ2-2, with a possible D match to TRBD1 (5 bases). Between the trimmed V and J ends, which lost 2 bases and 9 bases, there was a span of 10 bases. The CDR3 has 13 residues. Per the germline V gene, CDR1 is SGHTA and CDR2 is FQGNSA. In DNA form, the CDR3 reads TGTGCCAGCAGCTTAACAGGTCACCGGGAGCTGTTTTTT. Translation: CASSLTGHRELFF.

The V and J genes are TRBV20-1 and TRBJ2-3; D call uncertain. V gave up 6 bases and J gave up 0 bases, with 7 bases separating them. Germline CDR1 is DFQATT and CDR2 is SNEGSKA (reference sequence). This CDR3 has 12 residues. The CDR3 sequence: CSATDSTDTQYF. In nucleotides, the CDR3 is TGCAGTGCGACGGATAGCACAGATACGCAGTATTTT.

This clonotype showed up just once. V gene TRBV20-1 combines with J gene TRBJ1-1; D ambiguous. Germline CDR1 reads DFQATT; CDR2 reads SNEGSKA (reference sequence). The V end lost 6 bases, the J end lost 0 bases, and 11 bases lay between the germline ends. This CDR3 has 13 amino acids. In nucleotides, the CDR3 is TGCAGTGCCGGGCAGACCATGAACACTGAAGCTTTCTTT. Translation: CSAGQTMNTEAFF.

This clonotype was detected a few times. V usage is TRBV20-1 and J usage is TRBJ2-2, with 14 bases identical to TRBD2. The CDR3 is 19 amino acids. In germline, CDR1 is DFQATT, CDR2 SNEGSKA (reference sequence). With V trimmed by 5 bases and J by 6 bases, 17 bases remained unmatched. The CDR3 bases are TGCAGTGCTTCGAACCCCGGGACTAGCGGGAGATCCAGTTCCGGGGAGCTGTTTTTT. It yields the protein CSASNPGTSGRSSSGELFF.